Each of the 9 T cell receptor beta chains below was sequenced from the same sample in a study of cytomegalovirus exposure and HLA in healthy donors (dated by TCRdb to 2017 to 2019). The library was built by means of the immunoSEQ multiplex PCR assay. The multiplex PCR relied on a mix of 60 forward primers for TCR Vbeta segments and 13 reverse primers for TCR Jbeta segments. TCRdb mirrors the immuneACCESS table, restricted to in-frame sequences. Some clones are absent from its copies; in checked studies, under half trace to an unresolved V gene, and the reason for the others is unknown. For this sample the table gives around 100,000 clones, of which 9.5% to 13% were detected only once. Under 6% of the sample belongs to the ten largest clones. Sequencing was done on a sample of PBMCs. These receptors originate from a man in his forties in good health and CMV-seropositive.

This chain uses TRBV20-1 with TRBJ2-5; D remains unclear. Germline CDR1 DFQATT, CDR2 SNEGSKA (reference sequence). V lost 5 bases to trimming and J lost 4 bases, with 5 bases between them. The CDR3 consists of 10 residues. The CDR3 here is CSAHGETQYF. The CDR3 DNA reads as TGCAGTGCTCACGGAGAGACCCAGTACTTC.

Turning to this clone: Since no conserved phenylalanine or tryptophan closes the CDR3, a read error is the likely cause. The DNA is omitted, as the CDR3 cannot be located on it reliably, and the CDR3 follows TCRdb's listing. This chain uses TRBV6-6 with TRBJ1-5; the tabulated D call, TRBD1, remains unverified against the DNA. Germline V lookup: CDR1 MNHNY, CDR2 SVGAGI (reference sequence). The CDR3 numbers 12 amino acids, ends counted. The CDR3 sequence is CASRDRQQPKHL.

This clone was seen a handful of times. V gene TRBV7-6 combines with J gene TRBJ2-5; 7 bases line up with TRBD2. The J call could be wrong; TRBJ2-7 is a better fit for the DNA end. Looked up from germline, CDR1 is SGHVS and CDR2 is FNYEAQ. This CDR3 is built from 16 residues. The CDR3 DNA sequence: TGTGCCAGCAGCTTAGCCGACGTGGCGGGAGTATCCGAGCAGTACTTC. Protein: CASSLADVAGVSEQYF.

The gene calls are TRBV30 and TRBJ1-2; TRBD1 is a possible D gene (6 bases). This CDR3 comprises 14 residues. Deletions cut 6 bases from V and 4 bases from J, with 18 bases between. Germline loops: CDR1 GTSNPN, CDR2 SVGIG (reference sequence). CDR3 DNA sequence: TGTGCCTGTCCGTCCAGAGGGGGTACCTATGGCTACACCTTC. This translates into CACPSRGGTYGYTF.

The chain couples TRBV5-8 to TRBJ1-1; D is unresolved. The germline V and J ends were trimmed by 2 bases and 2 bases, with 13 bases remaining between them. The length of the CDR3 is 15 residues. Germline values: CDR1 SGHTS, CDR2 YDEGEE. CDR3 in amino acids: CASSFTVKRNTEAFF. For the CDR3, the DNA is TGTGCCAGCAGCTTCACAGTGAAGAGAAACACTGAAGCTTTCTTT. Full variable domain (remainder filled in from reference TRBV5-8 and TRBJ1-1): EAGVTQSPTHLIKTRGQQATLRCSPISGHTSVYWYQQALGLGLQFLLWYDEGEERNRGNFPPRFSGRQFPNYSSELNVNALELEDSALYLCASSFTVKRNTEAFFGQGTRLTVV.

The V gene is TRBV18, the J gene TRBJ2-5; 8 positions agree with TRBD2. The CDR3 has 14 amino acids. Germline-derived CDR1 and CDR2 are KGHSH and LQKENI. V was pared by 3 bases and J by 2 bases, with 2 bases of the junction left unmatched. The CDR3: CASSPGTRQETQYF. The CDR3 DNA is TGTGCCAGCTCACCGGGGACTAGACAAGAGACCCAGTACTTC.

This clone has more than one count but fewer than ten. The chain combines TRBV6-5 with TRBJ2-3; D is possibly TRBD1 (6 bases). CDR1 and CDR2 from the germline V gene are MNHEY and SVGAGI. The CDR3 loop spans 14 amino acids. V was cut by 9 bases and J by 0 bases, with 13 bases left in between. The CDR3 spells CASKQGPSTDTQYF. CDR3 coding DNA: TGTGCCAGTAAACAGGGCCCTAGCACAGATACGCAGTATTTT.

The rearrangement links TRBV7-9 to TRBJ2-5, with 8 bases matching TRBD1. The CDR3 runs 14 residues. The V and J ends lost 3 bases and 1 base, in that order; junction bases with no gene match: 1. CDR1 SEHNR and CDR2 FQNEAQ come from the germline V gene (reference sequence). The CDR3 region is CASSFTGGQETQYF. In nucleotides, the CDR3 is TGTGCCAGCAGCTTTACAGGGGGCCAAGAGACCCAGTACTTC.

The chain is built from TRBV9 and TRBJ2-3; TRBD2 might be the D (6 bases). Trimming stripped 3 bases from V and 1 base from J, with 12 bases between. The CDR3 has 15 amino acids. Germline CDR1 is SGDLS and CDR2 is YYNGEE. CDR3 sequence (DNA): TGTGCCAGCAGCGGGGGATGGGGGGGCACAGATACGCAGTATTTT. This gives the protein CASSGGWGGTDTQYF.